The following is a TCR beta chain sequence with its context. Its antigen is unidentified. These gene names are mouse names. Produced via immunoSEQ multiplex PCR; TCRdb's table is partial and in-frame only. This sample has roughly 8,700 clones, with 47% found just once. The data are from a study of tissue T cells after allogeneic stem cell transplantation. Study-level points and caveats: Within patients, tissue anatomy strongly shaped TCR repertoire composition.

The time point: mouse harvest day 7 after allogeneic transplant. Tail vein injection delivered 10^7 T-cell-depleted bone marrow cells and 10^6 splenic CD5+ T cells. The TCR was taken from a female BALB/c mouse given C57BL/6 T cells with graft-versus-host disease after an allogeneic hematopoietic cell transplant. Sequencing was done on a sample of gut tissue.

CDR3 bases read: TGCTCCAGCAGTCTGGGGGGGATTAGTGCAGAAACGCTGTAT. It encodes CSSSLGGISAETLY. The full-length CDR3 reads as CSSSLGGISAETLYF. J is TRBJ2-3 and V is TRBV23; the table's D call, TRBD2, was not checked against the DNA. Read data end 1 residue before the CDR3 end; the end is taken from the germline J gene. This CDR3 has 15 residues. The germline gives CDR1 KGHTA, CDR2 FQNQQP.